This TCR beta chain stems from a study of T-cell reconstitution after alpha-beta-depleted transplantation in children. The library targeted TCRbeta and was prepared with unique molecular identifiers. MiXCR, applied by TCRdb to the PCR reads, yields one record per CDR3 protein. The sample has 500,000 to 650,000 distinct CDR3 sequences, more than 9.5% seen once; the top ten hold 11% to 15%. The table lists this clonotype with a few counts. Its antigen remains unidentified. V was pared by 3 bases and J by 1 base, with 11 bases between. The CDR3 runs 15 residues. Germline V gives CDR1 SGHAT, CDR2 FQNNGV. Broader study findings: The origin of high day-60 TCRbeta diversity in some patients lay in surviving recipient T cells and thymic progenitors.

The material was PBMCs, mostly from graft donor cells, obtained 180 days after TCRalphabeta/CD19-depleted stem cell transplant. The sequence was obtained from a female patient aged 2 to 10 who had a stem cell transplant for aplastic anemia, so the T cells may come from the graft donor. This chain links TRBV11-2 with TRBJ2-3; tentatively, D is TRBD1 (5 bases). This CDR3 reads CASSFGALRTDTQYF. In nucleotides, the CDR3 is TGTGCCAGCAGCTTTGGGGCTTTACGCACAGATACGCAGTATTTT.